The rows below give T cell receptor beta chains drawn from one sample of a study of OX40 agonist ivuxolimab in advanced cancers. The table came from immunoSEQ multiplex PCR; TCRdb's copy has only in-frame clones and leaves some out. The sample carries tens of thousands of clones, 92% recorded once. Specimen: CD4+ or CD8+ T cells sorted from blood, collected in a trial of the OX40 agonist ivuxolimab. These receptors were collected from an adult with an advanced solid tumor such as melanoma, head and neck, liver or kidney cancer. The CDR3 runs from the conserved cysteine through the conserved F or W. D genes are given only for firm matches. Where a row states a size, it is once, few, many or the class of an expanded clone; other rows omit it.

V gene,clone size,J gene,D gene,CDR3 protein,CDR3 DNA
TRBV7-9,-,TRBJ1-4,-,CASSPGGPWDEKLFF,TGTGCCAGCAGCCCGGGGGGGCCGTGGGATGAAAAACTGTTTTTT
TRBV18,-,TRBJ2-2,TRBD1,CASSPPGQSTGELFF,TGTGCCAGCTCACCACCGGGACAGAGCACCGGGGAGCTGTTTTTT
TRBV5-4,-,TRBJ2-1,TRBD2,CASSLGLAGNNEQFF,TGTGCCAGCAGCTTGGGACTAGCGGGAAACAATGAGCAGTTCTTC
TRBV28,-,TRBJ1-5,TRBD1,CASSPETGGNQPQHF,TGTGCCAGCAGTCCCGAGACAGGGGGCAATCAGCCCCAGCATTTT
TRBV6-9,-,TRBJ2-5,-,CASSYSADQETQYF,TGTGCCAGCAGTTATTCAGCAGACCAAGAGACCCAGTACTTC
TRBV6-1,-,TRBJ2-5,TRBD1,CASSARQGGVVNQYF,TGTGCCAGCAGCGCGCGACAGGGCGGCGTCGTGAACCAGTACTTC
TRBV6-6,-,TRBJ1-5,-,CASSYGQTPSNQPQHF,TGTGCCAGCAGTTACGGGCAAACCCCTAGCAATCAGCCCCAGCATTTT
TRBV19,-,TRBJ1-4,-,CASSIGGLGQKLFF,TGTGCCAGTAGTATTGGGGGACTTGGTCAAAAACTGTTTTTT
TRBV2,-,TRBJ2-1,TRBD2,CASGVRGTPLADEQFF,TGTGCCAGCGGGGTCAGGGGAACCCCACTAGCGGATGAGCAGTTCTTC
TRBV6-5,-,TRBJ1-1,-,CASSYRPGRVVTEAFF,TGTGCCAGCAGTTATCGGCCAGGGAGAGTGGTCACTGAAGCTTTCTTT
TRBV5-1,-,TRBJ2-7,-,CASSLGPLGALPYEQYF,TGCGCCAGCAGCTTGGGACCCCTCGGGGCCCTCCCCTACGAGCAGTACTTC
TRBV11-3,-,TRBJ2-7,-,CASSHTREHEQYF,TGTGCCAGCAGCCACACTAGGGAACACGAGCAGTACTTC
TRBV28,-,TRBJ2-3,-,CASSSGQDTDTQYF,TGTGCCAGCAGTTCCGGACAAGACACAGATACGCAGTATTTT
TRBV20-1,-,TRBJ2-1,-,CSASSRNEQFF,TGCAGTGCTAGTTCAAGGAATGAGCAGTTCTTC
TRBV19,-,TRBJ2-2,TRBD2,CASSPGGSGILGELFF,TGTGCCAGTAGTCCCGGGGGTAGCGGGATTCTCGGGGAGCTGTTTTTT
TRBV25-1,-,TRBJ2-2,-,CASSASGSGELFF,TGTGCCAGCAGTGCTTCAGGATCCGGGGAGCTGTTTTTT
TRBV19,-,TRBJ2-1,-,CASRRRQVMDNEQFF,TGTGCCAGTAGGCGCCGTCAAGTCATGGACAATGAGCAGTTCTTC
TRBV11-2,-,TRBJ2-5,TRBD2,CASSLVWGGETQYF,TGTGCCAGCAGCTTAGTTTGGGGAGGGGAGACCCAGTACTTC
TRBV10-2,-,TRBJ1-5,-,CASSEGGTRNQPQHF,TGCGCCAGCAGTGAGGGTGGGACCCGCAATCAGCCCCAGCATTTT
TRBV7-9,once,TRBJ2-7,-,CASSLAKGYEQYF,TGTGCCAGCAGCTTAGCGAAGGGATACGAGCAGTACTTC
TRBV19,-,TRBJ2-1,TRBD2,CASSMGLAGGSYNEQFF,TGTGCCAGTAGTATGGGACTAGCGGGAGGGTCCTACAATGAGCAGTTCTTC
TRBV25-1,few,TRBJ2-1,-,CASSARPYNEQFF,TGTGCCAGCAGTGCTAGGCCCTACAATGAGCAGTTCTTC
TRBV20-1,-,TRBJ1-1,TRBD1,CSAQGAEAFF,TGCAGTGCTCAGGGGGCCGAAGCTTTCTTT
TRBV4-3,-,TRBJ2-3,-,CASSQGGSWSTDTQYF,TGCGCCAGCAGCCAAGGGGGATCGTGGAGCACAGATACGCAGTATTTT
TRBV6-5,few,TRBJ1-2,TRBD1,CASSTGGLYGYTF,TGTGCCAGCAGTACAGGGGGATTGTATGGCTACACCTTC
TRBV5-1,-,TRBJ2-7,TRBD1,CASSLSGQGAFEQYF,TGCGCCAGCAGCTTGTCAGGACAGGGGGCTTTCGAGCAGTACTTC
TRBV2,-,TRBJ2-2,TRBD2,CASSVTSGRSTGELFF,TGTGCCAGCAGTGTGACTAGCGGGAGGTCCACCGGGGAGCTGTTTTTT
TRBV7-2,-,TRBJ2-6,TRBD1,CASSRTGNSGANVLTF,TGTGCCAGCAGTCGGACAGGGAACTCTGGGGCCAACGTCCTGACTTTC
TRBV19,-,TRBJ2-3,-,CASSPGSTDTQYF,TGTGCCAGTAGCCCCGGTAGCACAGATACGCAGTATTTT
TRBV6-1,-,TRBJ2-2,-,CASSGGGSGTGELFF,TGTGCCAGCAGTGGGGGTGGGAGCGGCACCGGGGAGCTGTTTTTT
TRBV4-3,-,TRBJ2-7,TRBD1,CASSQATGSEQYF,TGCGCCAGCAGCCAAGCGACAGGGTCCGAGCAGTACTTC
TRBV10-1,-,TRBJ1-1,TRBD1,CASSTGTGVPVF,TGCGCCAGCAGCACCGGGACAGGGGTTCCGGTCTTT
TRBV2,-,TRBJ1-1,TRBD1,CASLLTGGNTEAFF,TGTGCCAGCTTACTGACAGGGGGAAACACTGAAGCTTTCTTT
TRBV7-6,-,TRBJ2-3,-,CASSFGASTDTQYF,TGTGCCAGCAGCTTCGGGGCCAGCACAGATACGCAGTATTTT
TRBV7-9,-,TRBJ2-2,-,CASSPAQAWANTGELFF,TGTGCCAGCAGCCCAGCCCAAGCCTGGGCGAACACCGGGGAGCTGTTTTTT
TRBV5-4,-,TRBJ2-3,TRBD2,CASSSGLAGAEDTQYF,TGTGCCAGCAGCAGCGGACTAGCGGGAGCAGAGGATACGCAGTATTTT
TRBV6-5,-,TRBJ1-1,TRBD1,CASKGAGSADTEAFF,TGTGCCAGCAAGGGGGCAGGGTCCGCCGACACTGAAGCTTTCTTT
TRBV5-1,-,TRBJ2-5,TRBD2,CASSYAGGPETQYF,TGCGCCAGCAGCTATGCGGGAGGCCCGGAGACCCAGTACTTC
TRBV7-2,-,TRBJ1-2,-,CASSLEGRGVTRGYTF,TGTGCCAGCAGCTTAGAGGGGAGGGGGGTGACGAGAGGCTACACCTTC
TRBV6-5,-,TRBJ2-2,-,CASSSTRPINTGELFF,TGTGCCAGCAGTTCCACCAGACCGATAAACACCGGGGAGCTGTTTTTT
TRBV15,-,TRBJ1-4,-,CATSRSPLWGGDEKLFF,TGTGCCACCAGCAGAAGCCCTTTATGGGGGGGGGATGAAAAACTGTTTTTT
TRBV7-2,-,TRBJ2-3,TRBD2,CASSLGLSTDTQYF,TGTGCCAGCAGCTTGGGACTAAGCACAGATACGCAGTATTTT
TRBV9,-,TRBJ1-1,-,CASSVGGFRGSYTEAFF,TGTGCCAGCAGCGTAGGGGGTTTTCGGGGGTCCTACACTGAAGCTTTCTTT
TRBV6-6,-,TRBJ2-2,TRBD1,CASSPGQTNTGELFF,TGTGCCAGCAGTCCGGGACAGACGAACACCGGGGAGCTGTTTTTT
TRBV1,-,TRBJ2-7,-,CTSSQDLGLAGFGEQYF,TGCACCAGCAGCCAAGATCTGGGACTAGCGGGATTCGGGGAGCAGTACTTC
TRBV4-1,-,TRBJ2-3,TRBD2,CASSQDLTSGSWGDTQYF,TGCGCCAGCAGCCAAGATTTGACTAGCGGGAGTTGGGGAGATACGCAGTATTTT
TRBV4-1,-,TRBJ2-3,TRBD2,CASSPSGLAGLTDTQYF,TGCGCCAGCAGCCCTTCCGGACTAGCGGGGCTCACAGATACGCAGTATTTT
TRBV5-8,-,TRBJ2-5,TRBD1,CASSSGGLRAVTQYF,TGTGCCAGCAGTTCAGGGGGCCTGAGAGCCGTGACCCAGTACTTC
TRBV7-2,-,TRBJ2-1,TRBD2,CASSSTGTSGPHLDNEQFF,TGTGCCAGCAGCTCCACAGGGACTAGCGGACCCCACCTCGACAATGAGCAGTTCTTC
TRBV5-1,-,TRBJ2-3,-,CASSLSGTSTDTQYF,TGCGCCAGCAGCTTATCGGGTACTAGCACAGATACGCAGTATTTT
TRBV15,-,TRBJ1-2,TRBD1,CATSRGDRGLSYGYTF,TGTGCCACCAGCAGAGGGGACAGGGGGCTCAGCTATGGCTACACCTTC
TRBV4-1,-,TRBJ2-4,TRBD2,CASSQDTRLAGNIQYF,TGCGCCAGCAGCCAAGATACGAGACTAGCGGGAAACATTCAGTACTTC
TRBV28,-,TRBJ2-6,-,CASSRGYVLTF,TGTGCCAGCAGCCGAGGGTACGTCCTGACTTTC
TRBV28,once,TRBJ2-7,TRBD1,CASRYGTGGASFYEQYF,TGTGCCAGCAGGTACGGGACAGGGGGCGCCTCATTTTACGAGCAGTACTTC